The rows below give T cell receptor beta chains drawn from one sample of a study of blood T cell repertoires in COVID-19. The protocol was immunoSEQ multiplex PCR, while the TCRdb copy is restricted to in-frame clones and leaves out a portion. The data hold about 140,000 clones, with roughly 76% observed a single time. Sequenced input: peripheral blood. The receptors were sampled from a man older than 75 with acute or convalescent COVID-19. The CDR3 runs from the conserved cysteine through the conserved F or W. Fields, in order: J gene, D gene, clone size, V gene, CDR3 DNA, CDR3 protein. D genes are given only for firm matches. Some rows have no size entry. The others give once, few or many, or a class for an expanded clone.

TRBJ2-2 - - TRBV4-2 TGTGCCAGCAGCCAAGTCGAGCGGGACACCGGGGAGCTGTTTTTT CASSQVERDTGELFF
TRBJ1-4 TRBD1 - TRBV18 TGTGCCAGCAAACAGGGGGCACGGGAAAAACTGTTTTTT CASKQGAREKLFF
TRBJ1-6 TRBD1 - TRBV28 TGTGCCAGCAGTTTATCAGGGGGCGGGGGATACCTCCACTTT CASSLSGGGGYLHF
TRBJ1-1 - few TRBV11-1 TGTGCCAGCAGCTCTGGACCGGGGAGAGGGACTGAAGCTTTCTTT CASSSGPGRGTEAFF
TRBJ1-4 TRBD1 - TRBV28 TGTGCCAGCACCTGGGACAGGGATAATGAAAAACTGTTTTTT CASTWDRDNEKLFF
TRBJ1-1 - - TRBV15 TGTGCCACCAGCAGACCAATATTACAGGGTGAAGCTTTCTTT CATSRPILQGEAFF
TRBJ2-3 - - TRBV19 TGTGCCAGTAGTATGGCCTACAGGGATACGCAGTATTTT CASSMAYRDTQYF
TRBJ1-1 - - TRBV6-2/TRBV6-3 TGTGCCAGCAGTTACTCTTTTTGGGCAGGGGCGAACAAGGGCACTGAAGCTTTCTTT CASSYSFWAGANKGTEAFF
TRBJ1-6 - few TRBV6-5 TGTGCCAGCAGTTACACTGACTCCAAAGGGGATTCACCCCTCCACTTT CASSYTDSKGDSPLHF
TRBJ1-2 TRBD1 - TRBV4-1 TGCGCCAGCAGCCAACTCCCGGGACAGTACTATGGCTACACCTTC CASSQLPGQYYGYTF
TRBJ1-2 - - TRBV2 TGTGCCAGCAGTGAATTGGGAGGGGGGAACGTCTATGGCTACACCTTC CASSELGGGNVYGYTF
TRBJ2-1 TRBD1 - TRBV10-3 TGTGCCATCAGTGAGTCCCGGACAGGGAGCTCCTACAATGAGCAGTTCTTC CAISESRTGSSYNEQFF
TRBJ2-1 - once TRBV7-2 TGTGCCAGCAGCTTTCTTACCGGGGTCACTGAGCAGTTCTTC CASSFLTGVTEQFF
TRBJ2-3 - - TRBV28 TGTGCCAGCAGTTCTCGACTAGGCGGCACAGATACGCAGTATTTT CASSSRLGGTDTQYF
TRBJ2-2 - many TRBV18 TGTGCCAGCCCTCCCCTAAGAACCGGGGAGCTGTTTTTT CASPPLRTGELFF
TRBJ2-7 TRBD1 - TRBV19 TGTGCCAGTTCGGGACAGCAGACCTCCTACGAGCAGTACTTC CASSGQQTSYEQYF
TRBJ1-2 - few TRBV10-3 TGTGCCATCAGCATGGCCAGAGGTAGCTATGGCTACACCTTC CAISMARGSYGYTF
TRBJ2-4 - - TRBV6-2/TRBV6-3 TGTGCCAGCAGTTACGCCTTCGTGCAGGGTTTTGGAGCAGGCATTCAGTACTTC CASSYAFVQGFGAGIQYF
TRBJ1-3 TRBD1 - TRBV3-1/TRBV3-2 TGTGCCAGCAGCCAAGATTCGGGACAGTTTTTCTCTGGAAACACCATATATTTT CASSQDSGQFFSGNTIYF
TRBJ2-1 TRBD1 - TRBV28 TGTGCCAGCAGCCCGACAGGGATTTACGATGAGCAGTTCTTC CASSPTGIYDEQFF
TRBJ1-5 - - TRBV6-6 TGTGCCAGCAGGAAGACAGGTGACAATCAGCCCCAGCATTTT CASRKTGDNQPQHF
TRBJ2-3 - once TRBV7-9 TGTGCCAGCAGCTTATCAGGAGATACGCAGTATTTT CASSLSGDTQYF